What follows is one T cell receptor beta chain and its context. The antigen remains undetermined. A much larger clone is a single base away; this may be a read error. The source of the sample is a study of blood T cells in healthy people across ages. Study observations and caveats: Those diversity estimates obtained from one million T cells were thought to be underestimates. Compared with aged donors, long-lived donors showed fewer expanded clones, suggesting selection.

Germline V gives CDR1 SGHAT, CDR2 FQNNGV. This CDR3 has 15 residues. With a J-beta primer mix and a sample-barcoded 5' primer, a second PCR ran about 6 to 11 cycles. Each of the cDNA molecules was tagged by a template-switch adaptor with 12 random nucleotides. In TCRdb, the 5' RACE reads were re-called with MiXCR into one record per CDR3 protein. The top ten hold 6.5% to 8.5% of the sample, which has around 1,700,000 distinct CDR3 sequences, 28% seen once. Sequenced material: blood. The chain links TRBV11-2 to TRBJ1-2, with TRBD1 matching over 11 bases. The sequence came from a woman aged 30 to 39 in good health. CDR3 sequence (DNA): TGTGCCAGCAGCTTAGGGACAGGGGGCCGGTATGACTACACCTTC. Amino acids: CASSLGTGGRYDYTF.